The next 24 T cell receptor beta chains were all read from a single sample in a study of OX40 agonist ivuxolimab in advanced cancers. Method: immunoSEQ multiplex PCR; TCRdb's copy keeps in-frame clones and lacks some. Counted here are approximately 94,000 clones, 90% to 95% occurring once; the ten biggest clones make up around 0.76%. The sequences come from CD4+ or CD8+ T cells sorted from blood, collected in a trial of the OX40 agonist ivuxolimab. The receptors come from an adult with an advanced solid tumor such as melanoma, head and neck, liver or kidney cancer.

This clone was observed once. This chain links TRBV4-3 with TRBJ2-3; 8 bases line up with TRBD2. The CDR3 is 18 amino acids. Trimming took 0 bases from V and 6 from J; bases not matched to a gene: 14. Germline V gene lookup returns CDR1 LGHNA and CDR2 YSLEER. CDR3: CASSQDFGPGGPGDTQYF. CDR3 DNA: TGCGCCAGCAGCCAAGATTTCGGACCGGGAGGGCCAGGTGATACGCAGTATTTT.

The J gene is TRBJ2-5, the V gene TRBV29-1; no clear D gene. CDR1 and CDR2 (germline): SQVTM, ANQGSEA. V lost 5 bases and J lost 4, with 8 bases in between. The CDR3 consists of 11 residues. For the CDR3, the DNA is TGCAGCGTTAAGAGTCCAGAGACCCAGTACTTC. This encodes CSVKSPETQYF.

The chain is built from TRBV10-3 and TRBJ1-2, with TRBD1 matching over 7 bases. The CDR3 runs to 14 residues. Germline assignment: CDR1 ENHRY and CDR2 SYGVKD. After removal of 11 bases from V and 1 base from J, the junction contained 10 bases not matched to a gene. CDR3 nucleotide sequence: TGTGCCTCGCAAGGGACAGTCGGTAACTATGGCTACACCTTC. Translated: CASQGTVGNYGYTF.

The genes are TRBV5-8 and TRBJ2-1, with 7 bases aligning to TRBD1. After removal of 1 base from V and 7 bases from J, the junction contained 8 bases not matched to a gene. The germline V gene has CDR1 SGHTS and CDR2 YDEGEE. There are 15 residues in the CDR3. CDR3 nucleotides: TGTGCCAGCAGCTTGTATAGGGGGCGCGTAAATGAGCAGTTCTTC. This sequence encodes CASSLYRGRVNEQFF.

The chain employs TRBV11-2 and TRBJ1-2; 8 nucleotides match TRBD1. The trim removed 6 bases at V and 5 bases at J, leaving 8 bases unmatched. Germline CDR1 SGHAT, CDR2 FQNNGV. This CDR3 spans 14 amino acids. The CDR3 sequence is CASRHIDRGYGYTF. CDR3 bases: TGTGCCAGCAGACACATTGACAGGGGATATGGCTACACCTTC. Supplemented by reference TRBV11-2 and TRBJ1-2, the full variable domain reads EAGVAQSPRYKIIEKRQSVAFWCNPISGHATLYWYQQILGQGPKLLIQFQNNGVVDDSQLPKDRFSAERLKGVDSTLKIQPAKLEDSAVYLCASRHIDRGYGYTFGSGTRLTVV.

The chain's CDR3 is CASSQGPSGSGELFF. The DNA of the CDR3 is TGCGCCAGCAGCCAAGGTCCTAGCGGGAGCGGGGAGCTGTTTTTT. J is TRBJ2-2 and V is TRBV4-1; 10 bases are shared with TRBD2. The CDR3 has 15 residues. The J segment lost 7 bases and the V segment lost 1 base, leaving 3 bases of the junction unmatched. Germline loops: CDR1 MGHRA, CDR2 YSYEKL.

Written as DNA, the CDR3 is TGTGCCACCCGCGGACAAAACAATCAGCCCCAGCATTTT. The encoded protein is CATRGQNNQPQHF. This chain uses TRBV28 with TRBJ1-5; D possibly corresponds to TRBD1 (5 bases). V lost 10 bases and J lost 3, with 13 bases in between. There are 13 residues in the CDR3. Looked up from germline, CDR1 is MDHEN and CDR2 is SYDVKM.

This chain links TRBV30 with TRBJ1-5, with D possibly matching TRBD1 (6 bases). CDR3 size: 17 residues. Germline V gene lookup returns CDR1 GTSNPN and CDR2 SVGIG (reference sequence). With 1 base removed from V and 1 base from J, the gap between germline ends came to 17 bases. As DNA, the CDR3 is TGTGCCTGGAGTGGAAAAAGGGGGGCGAGAAGCAATCAGCCCCAGCATTTT. As protein: CAWSGKRGARSNQPQHF.

The chain is built from TRBV4-2 and TRBJ2-7, with 9 positions matching TRBD1. The CDR3 length is 18 residues. The junction had 14 bases not matched to a gene; V was cut back by 2 bases and J by 3 bases. Germline V CDR1 and CDR2: LGHNA, YNFKEQ. CDR3 bases: TGTGCCAGCAGCCAATCCTATACGGGACAGGGTGAGGTCTACGAGCAGTACTTC. It is translated as CASSQSYTGQGEVYEQYF.

The J gene is TRBJ2-1, the V gene TRBV11-2, with 7 bases lining up with TRBD2. This CDR3 region has 12 residues. The V gene end was trimmed by 5 bases and the J gene end by 9 bases; junction bases not matched to a gene: 4. Looked up from germline, CDR1 is SGHAT and CDR2 is FQNNGV. CDR3 region: CASSPGGREQFF. In DNA form, the CDR3 reads TGTGCCAGCAGCCCGGGGGGTCGTGAGCAGTTCTTC.

Only one count was recorded for this clone. The chain links TRBV4-3 to TRBJ2-2; TRBD1 matches 9 bases. J gave up 4 bases and V 3 bases, and 6 bases lay outside the gene matches. CDR1 and CDR2 from the germline V gene are LGHNA and YSLEER. CDR3 size: 16 residues. CDR3 sequence reads: CASSQDRGSATGELFF. The CDR3 DNA sequence: TGCGCCAGCAGCCAGGACAGGGGATCGGCCACCGGGGAGCTGTTTTTT.

The chain is built from TRBV7-3 and TRBJ2-3; 14 bases match TRBD2. Unmatched junction bases numbered 6, after V lost 5 bases and J lost 5 bases. The CDR3 has 16 amino acids. CDR1 SGHTA and CDR2 FQGTGA come from the germline V gene. CDR3 loop: CASSHGTSGSEDTQYF. CDR3 DNA sequence: TGTGCCAGCAGCCACGGGACTAGCGGGAGTGAAGATACGCAGTATTTT.

This clone was seen a single time. The chain uses TRBV19 and TRBJ2-3, with D perhaps matching TRBD2 (6 bases). The V and J ends lost 7 bases and 2 bases respectively, with 13 bases between them. The CDR3 has 14 residues. Germline assignment: CDR1 LNHDA and CDR2 SQIVND (reference sequence). CDR3 loop: CASKGLQLTDTQYF. The CDR3 DNA sequence: TGTGCCAGTAAGGGACTCCAGCTCACAGATACGCAGTATTTT. Looking up the rest from reference TRBV19 and TRBJ2-3 gives the full variable domain: DGGITQSPKYLFRKEGQNVTLSCEQNLNHDAMYWYRQDPGQGLRLIYYSQIVNDFQKGDIAEGYSVSREKKESFPLTVTSAQKNPTAFYLCASKGLQLTDTQYFGPGTRLTVL.

V and J are TRBV5-1 and TRBJ2-3; D gene uncertain. Germline V gene lookup returns CDR1 SGHRS and CDR2 YFSETQ. CDR3 length: 13 amino acids. V lost 6 bases and J 1 base, leaving 9 bases between the germline ends. The CDR3 here is CASTATGTDTQYF. CDR3 nucleotide sequence: TGCGCCAGCACGGCGACGGGCACAGATACGCAGTATTTT.

This clone appeared a single time. The chain joins TRBV10-3 to TRBJ2-5; 7 nucleotides line up with TRBD1. Germline V gene lookup returns CDR1 ENHRY and CDR2 SYGVKD. V was pared by 10 bases and J by 5 bases, with 16 bases of the junction left unmatched. The CDR3 extends over 15 amino acids. The CDR3 loop is CATARGQGDGETQYF. The CDR3 nucleotides are TGTGCCACTGCTAGGGGTCAGGGGGACGGGGAGACCCAGTACTTC.

This clone was detected a few times. The CDR3 spells CASSHYYRGKNEQYF. In nucleotides, the CDR3 is TGTGCCAGCAGTCACTATTACAGGGGTAAAAACGAGCAGTACTTC. The chain carries TRBV11-2 and TRBJ2-7; TRBD1 matches at 7 bases. The CDR3 is 15 residues long. Germline CDR1 SGHAT, CDR2 FQNNGV. V shed 6 bases, J shed 5 bases, and the junction held 13 bases outside the gene matches.

The chain is built from TRBV19 and TRBJ2-7; 11 nucleotides agree with TRBD1. The CDR3 is 15 amino acids. V shed 6 bases, J shed 3 bases, and the junction held 7 bases outside the gene matches. In germline, CDR1 is LNHDA, CDR2 SQIVND (reference sequence). DNA for the CDR3: TGTGCCAGTAGGCCCCAGGACAGGGGGCACTACGAGCAGTACTTC. It is translated as CASRPQDRGHYEQYF.

This sequence joins TRBV5-4 and TRBJ1-1; the D is unclear. The CDR3 loop spans 15 amino acids. CDR1 and CDR2 (germline): SGHNT, YYREEE (reference sequence). The germline V and J ends were trimmed by 0 bases and 5 bases, with 14 bases remaining between them. CDR3 sequence (DNA): TGTGCCAGCAGCTTGGTGCGGGGAATGGAGACTGAAGCTTTCTTT. Its protein product is CASSLVRGMETEAFF.

V is TRBV7-8 and J is TRBJ2-1, with D unclear. This CDR3 has 13 amino acids. Trimming shortened V by 3 bases and J by 6 bases, and 9 bases separated the two germline ends. Germline values: CDR1 SGHVS, CDR2 FQNEAQ. The CDR3 nucleotides are TGTGCCAGCAGCTTCGAACCACTCAATGAGCAGTTCTTC. Encoded protein: CASSFEPLNEQFF.

V usage is TRBV5-5 and J usage is TRBJ1-5; D not certain. This CDR3 has 15 amino acids. V was trimmed by 0 bases and J by 0 bases, leaving 7 bases between them. Germline CDR1 is SGHKS and CDR2 is YYEKEE (reference sequence). The CDR3 loop reads CASSLGHRSNQPQHF. The DNA of the CDR3 is TGTGCCAGCAGCTTGGGACACCGTAGCAATCAGCCCCAGCATTTT.

The gene calls are TRBV19 and TRBJ1-1; D might be TRBD1 (6 bases). Trimming left V 3 bases short and J 8 bases short, with 13 bases between. The CDR3 contains 13 residues. From germline, CDR1 is LNHDA and CDR2 SQIVND (reference sequence). The CDR3 reads CASSMGIGGEAFF. CDR3 sequence (DNA): TGTGCCAGTAGTATGGGCATTGGGGGCGAAGCTTTCTTT.

The chain has TRBV30 and TRBJ1-6; 7 nucleotides agree with TRBD1. The germline V gene has CDR1 GTSNPN and CDR2 SVGIG (reference sequence). The trim removed 4 bases at V and 6 bases at J, leaving 6 bases unmatched. The CDR3 extends over 14 amino acids. The CDR3 spells CAWKRQGGNSPLHF. In DNA, the CDR3 is TGTGCCTGGAAACGACAGGGCGGTAATTCACCCCTCCACTTT.

V gene TRBV5-1 combines with J gene TRBJ2-5, with D unclear. CDR3 length equals 14 residues. Germline V gene data show CDR1 as SGHRS and CDR2 as YFSETQ. Trimming left V 0 bases short and J 1 base short, with 7 bases between. The CDR3: CASSLDGFQETQYF. The CDR3 nucleotides read TGCGCCAGCAGCTTGGACGGATTCCAAGAGACCCAGTACTTC.

The rearrangement uses TRBV18 and TRBJ2-5; 7 bases are a match to TRBD2. The CDR3 length is 13 residues. Germline assignment: CDR1 KGHSH and CDR2 LQKENI. With 4 bases clipped from V and 2 bases from J, the junction kept 1 base outside the gene matches. The CDR3 sequence: CASSQGLQETQYF. CDR3 sequence (DNA): TGTGCCAGCTCACAGGGACTACAAGAGACCCAGTACTTC.